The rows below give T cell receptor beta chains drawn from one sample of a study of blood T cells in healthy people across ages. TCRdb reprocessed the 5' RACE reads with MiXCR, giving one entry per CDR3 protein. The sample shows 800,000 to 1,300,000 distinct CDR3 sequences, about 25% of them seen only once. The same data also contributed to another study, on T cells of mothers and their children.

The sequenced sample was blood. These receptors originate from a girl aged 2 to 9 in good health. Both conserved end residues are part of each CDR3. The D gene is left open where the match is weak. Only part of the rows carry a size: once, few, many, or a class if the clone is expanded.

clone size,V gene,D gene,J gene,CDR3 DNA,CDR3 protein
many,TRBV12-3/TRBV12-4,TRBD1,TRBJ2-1,TGTGCCAGCAGTTTAGGACAGGGGTTCTACAATGAGCAGTTCTTC,CASSLGQGFYNEQFF
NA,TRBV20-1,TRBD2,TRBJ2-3,TGCAGTGCTACCACCACTAGCGGCATAAAGTATTTT,CSATTTSGIKYF
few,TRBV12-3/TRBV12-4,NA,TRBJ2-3,TGTGCCAGCAGTTTAGACTGGGGACAAACAAACACAGATACGCAGTATTTT,CASSLDWGQTNTDTQYF
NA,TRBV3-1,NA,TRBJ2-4,TGTGCCAGCAGCCAGTGGGTTGGGACGATCAAAAGAGACATTCAGTACTTC,CASSQWVGTIKRDIQYF
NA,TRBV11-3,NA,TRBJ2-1,TGTGCCAGCAGCCAAAACAGCGGAAGCTCCTACAATGAGCAGTTCTTC,CASSQNSGSSYNEQFF
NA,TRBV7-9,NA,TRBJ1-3,TGTGCCAGCAGCTTCTTGACCCTTAACTCTGGAAACACCATATATTTT,CASSFLTLNSGNTIYF
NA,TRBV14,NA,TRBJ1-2,TGTGCCAGCAGCCAAGTTGGCGGTTTTAGCCCTTACACCTTC,CASSQVGGFSPYTF
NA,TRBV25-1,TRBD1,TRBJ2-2,TGTGCCAGCAAGGGACAGGGGATCGGGGAGCTGTTTTTT,CASKGQGIGELFF
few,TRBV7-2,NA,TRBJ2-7,TGTGCCAGCAGCTTAACTCGAAGCTCCTACGAGCAGTACTTC,CASSLTRSSYEQYF
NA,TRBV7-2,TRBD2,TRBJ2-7,TGTGCCAGCAGCAAGGGACTAGCGGGAACCTACGAGCAGTACTTC,CASSKGLAGTYEQYF
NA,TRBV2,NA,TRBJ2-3,TGTGCCAGCCTCGGGGCCTTCTCAGATACGCAGTATTTT,CASLGAFSDTQYF
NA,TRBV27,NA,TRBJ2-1,TGTGCCAGCAGTCCCTCGTGGGGAGCGACCAATGAGCAGTTCTTC,CASSPSWGATNEQFF
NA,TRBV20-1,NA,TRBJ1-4,TGCAGTGCTAGCCTGGGGAGCCCCTCGTTTAATGAAAAACTGTTTTTT,CSASLGSPSFNEKLFF
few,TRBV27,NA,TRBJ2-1,TGTGCCAGCAGTGGGGAACTAGCCGGATGGAATGAGCAGTTCTTC,CASSGELAGWNEQFF
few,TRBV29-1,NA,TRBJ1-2,TGCAGCGAGGCCGACGCAGAACACTATGGCTACACCTTC,CSEADAEHYGYTF
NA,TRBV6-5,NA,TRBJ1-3,TGTGCCAGCAGCAGGACAGTCGGAAACACCATATATTTT,CASSRTVGNTIYF
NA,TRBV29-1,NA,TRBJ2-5,TGCAGCGCCCTTCTAAATATTGAAGAGACCCAGTACTTC,CSALLNIEETQYF
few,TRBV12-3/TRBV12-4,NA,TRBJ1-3,TGTGCCAGTAGGACCGAAGGAAACACCATATATTTT,CASRTEGNTIYF
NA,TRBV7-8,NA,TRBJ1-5,TGTGCCAGCAGCTTCAATCTACTACACAATCAGCCCCAGCATTTT,CASSFNLLHNQPQHF
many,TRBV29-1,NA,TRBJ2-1,TGCAGCGGGGAAGACGGGGTAACGTTCAATGAGCAGTTCTTC,CSGEDGVTFNEQFF
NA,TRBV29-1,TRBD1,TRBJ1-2,TGCAGCGCCCTGACAGGGGGCTCTGGCTACACCTTC,CSALTGGSGYTF
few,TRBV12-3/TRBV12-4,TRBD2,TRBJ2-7,TGTGCCGGCAGTTTACTAGCGGGTGCCTCCTACGAGCAGTACTTC,CAGSLLAGASYEQYF
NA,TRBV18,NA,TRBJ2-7,TGTGCCAGCTCACTGGCACAGGTATACGAGCAGTACTTC,CASSLAQVYEQYF
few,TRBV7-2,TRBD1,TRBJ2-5,TGTGCCAGCAGGTCGACAGGGATGGGAGAGACCCAGTACTTC,CASRSTGMGETQYF
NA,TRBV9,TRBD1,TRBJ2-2,TGTGCCAGCAGCGCACATCGGCGGACAGGGACGAACACCGGGGAGCTGTTTTTT,CASSAHRRTGTNTGELFF
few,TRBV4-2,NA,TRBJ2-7,TGTGCCAGCAGCCCGACTCCCCTTAAGGAAGGGTGGGACGAGCAGTACTTC,CASSPTPLKEGWDEQYF
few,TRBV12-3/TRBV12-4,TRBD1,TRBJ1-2,TGTGCCAGCAGTTCTCCCGGGACAGTCGGCTACACCTTC,CASSSPGTVGYTF
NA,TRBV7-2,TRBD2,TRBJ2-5,TGTGCCAGCAGCTTAGATAGCGGGAGTGAGACCCAGTACTTC,CASSLDSGSETQYF
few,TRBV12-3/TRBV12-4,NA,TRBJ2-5,TGTGCCAGCAGCCCCCCCTCGAAAGAGACCCAGTACTTC,CASSPPSKETQYF
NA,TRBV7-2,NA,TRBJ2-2,TGTGCCAGCAGCTTAGGAGGGGGTGGGGAGCTGTTTTTT,CASSLGGGGELFF
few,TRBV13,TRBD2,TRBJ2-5,TGTGCCAGCAGCTTAGCTTTCGGACTAGCGGGGGGGGATCAAGAGACCCAGTACTTC,CASSLAFGLAGGDQETQYF
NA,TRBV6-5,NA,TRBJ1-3,TGTGCCAGCAGTTACTCGACGGAGAACACCATATATTTT,CASSYSTENTIYF
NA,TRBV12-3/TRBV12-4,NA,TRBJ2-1,TGTGCCAGCAGCGAATTGGGACGGATCAAAAATGAGCAGTTCTTC,CASSELGRIKNEQFF
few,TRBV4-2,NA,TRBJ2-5,TGTGCCAGCAGCCAAGATTTGGAGCGGCGGGAGACCCAGTACTTC,CASSQDLERRETQYF
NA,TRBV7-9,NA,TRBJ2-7,TGTGCCAGCAGCTCACCACGGACGGGGCAGTACTTC,CASSSPRTGQYF
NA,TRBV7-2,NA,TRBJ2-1,TGTGCCAGCAAGAATGAGGATATCTACAATGAGCAGTTCTTC,CASKNEDIYNEQFF
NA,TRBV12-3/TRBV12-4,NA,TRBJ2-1,TGTGCCAGCAGTCTCTTCCGGGCGCCCAGCTCCTACAATGAGCAGTTCTTC,CASSLFRAPSSYNEQFF
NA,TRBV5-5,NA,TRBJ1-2,TGTGCCAGCAGCTTGTATGGGGGGAGTAACTATGGCTACACCTTC,CASSLYGGSNYGYTF
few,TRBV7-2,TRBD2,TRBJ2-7,TGTGCCAGCAGCATCAGCGTGACTAGCGGGAGTGGTTACGAGCAGTACTTC,CASSISVTSGSGYEQYF
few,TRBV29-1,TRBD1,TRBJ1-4,TGCAGCGCATACCCTGGACAGGCTGAAGAACTGTTTTTT,CSAYPGQAEELFF
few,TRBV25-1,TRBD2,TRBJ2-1,TGTGCCAGCAGGGAGACTAGCGGGGACAATGAGCAGTTCTTC,CASRETSGDNEQFF
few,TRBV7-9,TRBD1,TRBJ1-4,TGTGCCAGCAGCTCGCAGGGAGGGACAGGGAATGAAAAACTGTTTTTT,CASSSQGGTGNEKLFF
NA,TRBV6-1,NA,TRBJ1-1,TGTGCCAGCAGTGAAATCGAACTCAATGAAGCTTTCTTT,CASSEIELNEAFF